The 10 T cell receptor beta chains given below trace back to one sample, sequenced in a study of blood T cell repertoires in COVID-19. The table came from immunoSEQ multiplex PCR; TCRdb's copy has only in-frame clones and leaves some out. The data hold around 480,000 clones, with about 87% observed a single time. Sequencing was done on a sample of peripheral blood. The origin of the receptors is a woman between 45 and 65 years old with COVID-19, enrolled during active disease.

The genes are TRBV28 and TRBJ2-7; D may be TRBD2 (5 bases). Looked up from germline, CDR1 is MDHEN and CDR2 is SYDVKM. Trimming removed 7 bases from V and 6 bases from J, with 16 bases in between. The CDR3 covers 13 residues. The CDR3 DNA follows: TGTGCCAGCAACGGGGAGCCAATGGGCGAGCAGTACTTC. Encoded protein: CASNGEPMGEQYF.

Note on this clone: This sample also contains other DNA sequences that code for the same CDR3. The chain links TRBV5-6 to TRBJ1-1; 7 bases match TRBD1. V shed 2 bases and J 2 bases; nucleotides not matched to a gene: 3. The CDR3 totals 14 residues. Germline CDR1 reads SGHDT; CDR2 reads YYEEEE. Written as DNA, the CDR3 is TGTGCCAGCAGCTTAGGGACAGCTAACACTGAAGCTTTCTTT. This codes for CASSLGTANTEAFF.

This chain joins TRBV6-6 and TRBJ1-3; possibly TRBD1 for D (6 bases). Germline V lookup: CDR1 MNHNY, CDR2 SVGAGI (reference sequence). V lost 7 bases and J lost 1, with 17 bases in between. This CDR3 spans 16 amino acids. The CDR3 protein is CASTPGVERSGNTIYF. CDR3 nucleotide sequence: TGTGCCAGCACTCCAGGGGTAGAACGGTCTGGAAACACCATATATTTT.

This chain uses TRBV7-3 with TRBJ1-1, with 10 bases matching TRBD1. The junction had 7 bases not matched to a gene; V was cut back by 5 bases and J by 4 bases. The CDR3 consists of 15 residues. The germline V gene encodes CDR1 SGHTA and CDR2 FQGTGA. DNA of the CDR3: TGTGCCAGCAGCCGACAGGGGGCAAGTTCCACTGAAGCTTTCTTT. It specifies CASSRQGASSTEAFF.

Here the CDR3 DNA reads TGTGCCAGCAGTCCCCTCTTGACGGGAGCTCAGCAGTACTTC. Amino acids: CASSPLLTGAQQYF. The J gene is TRBJ2-7, the V gene TRBV6-2 or TRBV6-3; D perhaps matches TRBD2 (6 bases). Germline loops: CDR1 MNHEY, CDR2 SVGEGT. Trimming removed 5 bases at V and 8 bases at J, with 19 bases between. This CDR3 has 14 amino acids.

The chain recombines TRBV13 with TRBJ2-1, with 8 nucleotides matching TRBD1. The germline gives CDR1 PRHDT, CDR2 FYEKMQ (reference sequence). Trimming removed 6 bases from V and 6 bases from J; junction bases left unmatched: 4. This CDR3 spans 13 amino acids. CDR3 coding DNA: TGTGCCAGCAGTCCTACAGGGGGCAATGAGCAGTTCTTC. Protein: CASSPTGGNEQFF.

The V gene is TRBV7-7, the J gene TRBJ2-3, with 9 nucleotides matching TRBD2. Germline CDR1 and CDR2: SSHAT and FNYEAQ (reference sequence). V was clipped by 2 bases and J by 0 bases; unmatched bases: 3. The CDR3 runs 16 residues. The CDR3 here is CASSLSLAGSTDTQYF. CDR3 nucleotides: TGTGCCAGCAGCTTAAGCCTAGCGGGGAGCACAGATACGCAGTATTTT.

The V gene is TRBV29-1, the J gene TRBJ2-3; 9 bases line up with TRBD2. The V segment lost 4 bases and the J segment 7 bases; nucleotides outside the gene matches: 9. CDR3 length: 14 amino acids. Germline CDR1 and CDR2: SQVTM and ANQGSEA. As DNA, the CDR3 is TGCAGCGTTGTTCGGCGGGGGGGCCGAAATACGCAGTATTTT. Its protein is CSVVRRGGRNTQYF.

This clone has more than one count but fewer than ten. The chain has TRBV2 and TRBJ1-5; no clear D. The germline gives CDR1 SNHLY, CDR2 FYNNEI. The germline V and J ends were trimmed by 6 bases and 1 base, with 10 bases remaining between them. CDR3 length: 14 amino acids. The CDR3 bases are TGTGCCAGCAGCCACAGTCACAGCAATCAGCCCCAGCATTTT. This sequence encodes CASSHSHSNQPQHF.

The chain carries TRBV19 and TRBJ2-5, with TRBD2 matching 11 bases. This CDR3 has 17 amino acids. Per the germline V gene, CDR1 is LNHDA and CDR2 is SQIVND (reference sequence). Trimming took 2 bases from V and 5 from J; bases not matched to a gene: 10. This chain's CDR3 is CASSIQRTSGPRETQYF. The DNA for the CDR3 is TGTGCCAGTAGTATACAACGGACTAGCGGGCCCCGGGAGACCCAGTACTTC.